The rows below give T cell receptor beta chains drawn from one sample of a study of control samples from healthy donors and cancer patients. TCRdb's table, derived via immunoSEQ multiplex PCR, lists solely in-frame clones and lacks some. The sample records 170,000 or so clones, 80% to 95% being singletons. The sample was blood. The receptors were gathered from a woman aged 40 to 55 in good health. Both conserved end residues are part of each CDR3. D genes are given only for firm matches. Clone size appears in some rows only: once, few, many, or a class for an expanded clone.

J | V | D | size | DNA | CDR3
TRBJ2-5 | TRBV19 | TRBD2 | - | TGTGCCAGTAGTATGAGGGGAGGGGAGACCCAGTACTTC | CASSMRGGETQYF
TRBJ1-2 | TRBV19 | - | few | TGTGCCAGTAGTATAAGGGCGGGAAGGCACGATGGCTACACCTTC | CASSIRAGRHDGYTF
TRBJ2-7 | TRBV6-5 | TRBD2 | - | TGTGCCAGCAGTTACGACAGCGGGGAATACGAGCAGTACTTC | CASSYDSGEYEQYF
TRBJ1-2 | TRBV16 | - | once | TGTGCCAGCAGCCCGGACAGAGCTAACTATGGCTACACCTTC | CASSPDRANYGYTF
TRBJ1-6 | TRBV5-1 | TRBD1 | - | TGCGCCAGCAGCCCCCAGACAGGGAATGTCAATTCACCCCTCCACTTT | CASSPQTGNVNSPLHF
TRBJ2-3 | TRBV6-5 | TRBD1 | - | TGTGCCAGCAGTTCTTACAGGGGGCGAGATACGCAGTATTTT | CASSSYRGRDTQYF
TRBJ1-1 | TRBV10-2 | TRBD1 | - | TGCGCCAGCAGTAGACAGGGGAACACTGAAGCTTTCTTT | CASSRQGNTEAFF
TRBJ1-1 | TRBV18 | TRBD1 | - | TGTGCCAGCTTACCGACAGGGGGTAACACTGAAGCTTTCTTT | CASLPTGGNTEAFF
TRBJ1-6 | TRBV11-2 | TRBD1 | - | TGTGCCAGCAGCTTCGAACAGGGGGGAGGTACACCCCTCCACTTT | CASSFEQGGGTPLHF
TRBJ2-3 | TRBV19 | - | - | TGTGCCAGTAGTATTCAAGTTTCAGAAGATACGCAGTATTTT | CASSIQVSEDTQYF
TRBJ2-3 | TRBV10-3 | - | - | TGTGCCATCAGTGAGTCTGGATCCGATACGCAGTATTTT | CAISESGSDTQYF
TRBJ1-1 | TRBV7-2 | - | - | TGTGCCAGCAGCAAGGGATTCATGAACACTGAAGCTTTCTTT | CASSKGFMNTEAFF
TRBJ1-2 | TRBV24-1 | - | - | TGTGCCACCAGTGATTTTGGCGGAGGCTACACCTTC | CATSDFGGGYTF
TRBJ2-1 | TRBV20-1 | TRBD2 | few | TGCAGTGCTAGTGAGCGTCTAGCGGGGGGGAATGAGCAGTTCTTC | CSASERLAGGNEQFF
TRBJ2-2 | TRBV25-1 | TRBD1 | few | TGTGCCAGCAGTGAATGGGGACAGGGAAACACCGGGGAGCTGTTTTTT | CASSEWGQGNTGELFF
TRBJ1-6 | TRBV5-6 | TRBD1 | - | TGTGCCAGCAGCTTTACAGGGGGTTCCCCACTTAATTCACCCCTCCACTTT | CASSFTGGSPLNSPLHF
TRBJ1-2 | TRBV21-1 | - | - | TGTGCCAGCAGCAAATTAACAGGGGTCGGCTATGGCTACACCTTC | CASSKLTGVGYGYTF
TRBJ2-1 | TRBV5-1 | TRBD1 | - | TGCGCCAGCAGCCCCGGACAGGGGGCCTACAATGAGCAGTTCTTC | CASSPGQGAYNEQFF
TRBJ2-1 | TRBV6-5 | TRBD2 | - | TGTGCCAGCAGTTACGTTGGCGGGGGGGCCTACAATGAGCAGTTCTTC | CASSYVGGGAYNEQFF
TRBJ2-5 | TRBV5-1 | - | once | TGCGCCAGCAGGGGTGGGGGCCAAGAGACCCAGTACTTC | CASRGGGQETQYF
TRBJ1-1 | TRBV7-9 | - | - | TGTGCCAGCAGCCTGAACACTGAAGCTTTCTTT | CASSLNTEAFF
TRBJ1-4 | TRBV7-9 | - | - | TGTGCCAGCAGCTTGTTGACAACTAATGAAAAACTGTTTTTT | CASSLLTTNEKLFF
TRBJ2-2 | TRBV14 | - | - | TGTGCCAGCAGCCAAGTCTCGGGTTTTACCGGGGAGCTGTTTTTT | CASSQVSGFTGELFF
TRBJ2-2 | TRBV5-4 | TRBD1 | - | TGTGCCAGCAGCAAACAGGGGGCTGGCCCCGGGGAGCTGTTTTTT | CASSKQGAGPGELFF
TRBJ2-4 | TRBV5-1 | TRBD2 | - | TGCGCCAGCAGCTCGCCGGCGGGGGGCGCCCAAAACATTCAGTACTTC | CASSSPAGGAQNIQYF
TRBJ2-5 | TRBV14 | TRBD1 | - | TGTGCCAGCAGCCACTTAGGACAGGGAGGAGAGACCCAGTACTTC | CASSHLGQGGETQYF
TRBJ1-5 | TRBV25-1 | TRBD1 | few | TGTGCCAGCAGTGTTGGACAGGGCCGGAATCAGCCCCAGCATTTT | CASSVGQGRNQPQHF
TRBJ2-5 | TRBV11-2 | TRBD2 | - | TGTGCCAGCAGCTTAGGGGCGGGGGTATACCTGGAGACCCAGTACTTC | CASSLGAGVYLETQYF
TRBJ1-1 | TRBV2 | - | - | TGTGCCAGCAGTTCGGACAGTGAAGCTTTCTTT | CASSSDSEAFF
TRBJ1-3 | TRBV6-5 | - | - | TGTGCCAGCAGTTACTCGAAACTCTCTGGAAACACCATATATTTT | CASSYSKLSGNTIYF
TRBJ1-5 | TRBV10-2 | - | - | TGCGCCAGCAGCTCCGAGGGGCCTATAAATCAGCCCCAGCATTTT | CASSSEGPINQPQHF
TRBJ2-5 | TRBV18 | TRBD1 | - | TGTGCCAGCTCACGGGACAGGTACCAAGAGACCCAGTACTTC | CASSRDRYQETQYF
TRBJ2-7 | TRBV2 | - | - | TGTGCCAGCAGTACTAGCTCCTACGAGCAGTACTTC | CASSTSSYEQYF